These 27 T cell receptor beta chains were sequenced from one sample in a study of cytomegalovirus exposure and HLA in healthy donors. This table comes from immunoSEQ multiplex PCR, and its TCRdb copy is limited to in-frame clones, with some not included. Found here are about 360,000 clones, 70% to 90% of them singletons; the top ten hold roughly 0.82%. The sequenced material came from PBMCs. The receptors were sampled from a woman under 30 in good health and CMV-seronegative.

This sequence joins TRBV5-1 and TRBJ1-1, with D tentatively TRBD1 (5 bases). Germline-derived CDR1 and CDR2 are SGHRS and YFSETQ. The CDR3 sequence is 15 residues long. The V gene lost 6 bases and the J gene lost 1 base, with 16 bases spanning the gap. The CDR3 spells CASKVGGLRNTEAFF. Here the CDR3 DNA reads TGCGCCAGCAAGGTGGGGGGGTTGAGGAACACTGAAGCTTTCTTT.

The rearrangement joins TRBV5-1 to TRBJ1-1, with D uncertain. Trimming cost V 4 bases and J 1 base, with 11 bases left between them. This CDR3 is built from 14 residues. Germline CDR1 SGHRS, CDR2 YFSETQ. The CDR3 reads CASSGGPTNTEAFF. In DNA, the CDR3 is TGCGCCAGCAGCGGCGGGCCCACGAACACTGAAGCTTTCTTT.

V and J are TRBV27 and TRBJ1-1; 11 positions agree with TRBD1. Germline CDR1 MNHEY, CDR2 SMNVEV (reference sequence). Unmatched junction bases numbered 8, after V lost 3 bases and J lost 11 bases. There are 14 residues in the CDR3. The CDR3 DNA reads TGTGCCAGCAGTTTTAAATCGGACAGGGGGCTGGCTTTCTTT. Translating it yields CASSFKSDRGLAFF.

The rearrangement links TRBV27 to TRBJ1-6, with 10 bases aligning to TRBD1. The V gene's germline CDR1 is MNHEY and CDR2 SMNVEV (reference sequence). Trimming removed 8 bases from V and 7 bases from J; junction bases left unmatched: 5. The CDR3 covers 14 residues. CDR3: CASDGGQGNSPLHF. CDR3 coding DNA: TGTGCCAGCGACGGGGGACAGGGGAATTCACCCCTCCACTTT.

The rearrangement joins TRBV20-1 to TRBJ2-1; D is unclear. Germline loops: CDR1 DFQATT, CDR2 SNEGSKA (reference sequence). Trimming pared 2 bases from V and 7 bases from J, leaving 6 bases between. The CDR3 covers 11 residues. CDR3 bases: TGCAGTGCTAGACCCAATAATGAGCAGTTCTTC. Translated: CSARPNNEQFF.

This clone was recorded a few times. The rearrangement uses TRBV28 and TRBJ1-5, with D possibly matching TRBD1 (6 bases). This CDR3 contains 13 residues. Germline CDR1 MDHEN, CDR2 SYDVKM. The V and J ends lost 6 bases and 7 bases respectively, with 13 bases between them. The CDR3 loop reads CASSPRGRQPQHF. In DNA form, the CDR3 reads TGTGCCAGCAGCCCCAGGGGTAGGCAGCCCCAGCATTTT.

This chain's CDR3 is CASSARDRGFSEAFF. The CDR3 DNA reads TGCGCCAGCAGCGCCCGGGACAGGGGTTTTAGTGAAGCTTTCTTT. The chain links TRBV4-1 to TRBJ1-1; 10 nucleotides align to TRBD1. V shed 5 bases and J 7 bases; nucleotides not matched to a gene: 10. Germline lookup yields CDR1 MGHRA and CDR2 YSYEKL. This CDR3 has 15 residues.

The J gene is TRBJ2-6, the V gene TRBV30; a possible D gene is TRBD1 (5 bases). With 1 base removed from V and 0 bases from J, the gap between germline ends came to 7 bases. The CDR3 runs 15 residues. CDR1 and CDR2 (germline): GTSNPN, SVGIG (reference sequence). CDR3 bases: TGTGCCTGGAGTGGACAGATCTCTGGGGCCAACGTCCTGACTTTC. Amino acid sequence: CAWSGQISGANVLTF.

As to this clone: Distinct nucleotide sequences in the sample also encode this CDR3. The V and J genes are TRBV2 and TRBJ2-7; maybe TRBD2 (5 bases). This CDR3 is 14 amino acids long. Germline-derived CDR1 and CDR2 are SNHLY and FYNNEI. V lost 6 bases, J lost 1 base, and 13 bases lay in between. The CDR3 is CASSAEDLSYEQYF. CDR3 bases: TGTGCCAGCAGCGCGGAGGACTTATCCTACGAGCAGTACTTC.

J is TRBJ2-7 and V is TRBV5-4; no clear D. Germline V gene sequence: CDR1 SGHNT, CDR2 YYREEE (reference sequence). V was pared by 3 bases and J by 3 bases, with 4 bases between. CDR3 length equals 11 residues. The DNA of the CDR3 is TGTGCCAGCAGCTGTAACTACGAGCAGTACTTC. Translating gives CASSCNYEQYF.

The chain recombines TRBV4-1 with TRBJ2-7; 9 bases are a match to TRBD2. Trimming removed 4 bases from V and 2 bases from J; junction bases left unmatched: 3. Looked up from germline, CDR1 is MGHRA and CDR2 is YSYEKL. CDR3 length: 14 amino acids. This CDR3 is CASSPSSGTYEQYF. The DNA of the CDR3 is TGCGCCAGCAGCCCCTCTAGCGGGACCTACGAGCAGTACTTC.

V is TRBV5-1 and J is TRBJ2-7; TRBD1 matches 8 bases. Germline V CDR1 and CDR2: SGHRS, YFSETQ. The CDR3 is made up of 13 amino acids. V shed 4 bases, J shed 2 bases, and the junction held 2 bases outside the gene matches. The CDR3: CASSGQGTYEQYF. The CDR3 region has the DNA TGCGCCAGCAGCGGACAGGGAACCTACGAGCAGTACTTC.

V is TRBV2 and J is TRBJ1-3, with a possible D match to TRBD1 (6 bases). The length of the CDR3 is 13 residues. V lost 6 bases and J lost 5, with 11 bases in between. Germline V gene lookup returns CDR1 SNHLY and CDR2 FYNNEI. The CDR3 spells CASRGAGRNTIYF. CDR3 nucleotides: TGTGCCAGCAGGGGGGCAGGCCGAAACACCATATATTTT.

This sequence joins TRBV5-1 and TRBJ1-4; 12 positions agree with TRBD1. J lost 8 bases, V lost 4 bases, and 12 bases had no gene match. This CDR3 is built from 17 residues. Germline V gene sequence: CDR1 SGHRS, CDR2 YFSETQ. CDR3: CASSGTGGGRGNEKLFF. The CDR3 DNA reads TGCGCCAGCAGCGGGACAGGGGGCGGTAGAGGAAACGAAAAACTGTTTTTT. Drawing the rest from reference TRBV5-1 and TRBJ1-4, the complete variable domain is KAGVTQTPRYLIKTRGQQVTLSCSPISGHRSVSWYQQTPGQGLQFLFEYFSETQRNKGNFPGRFSGRQFSNSRSEMNVSTLELGDSALYLCASSGTGGGRGNEKLFFGSGTQLSVL.

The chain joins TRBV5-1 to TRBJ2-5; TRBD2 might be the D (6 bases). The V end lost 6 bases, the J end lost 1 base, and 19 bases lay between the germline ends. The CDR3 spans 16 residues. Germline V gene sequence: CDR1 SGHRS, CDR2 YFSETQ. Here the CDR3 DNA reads TGCGCCAGCACCCCGGGGCCCGGCGGGGTCCAAGAGACCCAGTACTTC. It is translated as CASTPGPGGVQETQYF.

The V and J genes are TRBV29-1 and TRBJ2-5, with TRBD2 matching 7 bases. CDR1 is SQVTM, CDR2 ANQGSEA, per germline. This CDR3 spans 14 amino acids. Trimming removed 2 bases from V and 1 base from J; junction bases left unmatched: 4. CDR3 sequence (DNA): TGCAGCGTTGAACTAGCGGACTTCCAAGAGACCCAGTACTTC. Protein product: CSVELADFQETQYF.

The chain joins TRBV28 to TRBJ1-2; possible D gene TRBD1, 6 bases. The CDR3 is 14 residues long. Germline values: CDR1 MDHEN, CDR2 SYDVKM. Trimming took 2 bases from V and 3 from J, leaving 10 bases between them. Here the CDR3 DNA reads TGTGCCAGCAGTTTACGCGCAGGGGACTATGGCTACACCTTC. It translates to CASSLRAGDYGYTF.

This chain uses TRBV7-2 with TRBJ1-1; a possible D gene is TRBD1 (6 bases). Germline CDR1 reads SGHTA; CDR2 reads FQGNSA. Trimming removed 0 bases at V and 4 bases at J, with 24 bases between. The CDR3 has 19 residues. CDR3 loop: CASSLALRGASFKVTEAFF. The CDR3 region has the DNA TGTGCCAGCAGCTTAGCGCTCCGGGGGGCCTCTTTTAAGGTCACTGAAGCTTTCTTT.

CDR3 sequence reads: CASSFNRGTYNEQFF. The CDR3 DNA reads TGTGCCAGCAGCTTTAACAGGGGTACCTACAATGAGCAGTTCTTC. J is TRBJ2-1 and V is TRBV9, with TRBD1 matching 7 bases. The CDR3 spans 15 residues. After removal of 4 bases from V and 2 bases from J, the junction contained 6 bases not matched to a gene. Germline loops: CDR1 SGDLS, CDR2 YYNGEE.

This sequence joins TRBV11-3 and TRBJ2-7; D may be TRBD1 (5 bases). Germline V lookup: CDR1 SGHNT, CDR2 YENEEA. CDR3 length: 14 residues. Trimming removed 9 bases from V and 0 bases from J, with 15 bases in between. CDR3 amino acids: CASPQGRSSYEQYF. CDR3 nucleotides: TGTGCCAGTCCTCAGGGAAGGTCCTCCTACGAGCAGTACTTC.

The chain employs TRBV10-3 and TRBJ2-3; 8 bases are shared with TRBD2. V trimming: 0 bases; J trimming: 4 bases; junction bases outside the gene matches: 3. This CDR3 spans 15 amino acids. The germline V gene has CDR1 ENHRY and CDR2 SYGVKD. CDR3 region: CAISESTGGPDTQYF. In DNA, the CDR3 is TGTGCCATCAGTGAGTCGACGGGAGGGCCAGATACGCAGTATTTT.

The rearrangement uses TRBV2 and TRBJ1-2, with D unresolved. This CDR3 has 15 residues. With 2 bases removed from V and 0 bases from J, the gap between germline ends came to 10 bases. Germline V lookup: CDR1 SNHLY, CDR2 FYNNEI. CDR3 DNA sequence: TGTGCCAGCAGTGAATTGGGCCTTTCTAACTATGGCTACACCTTC. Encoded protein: CASSELGLSNYGYTF.

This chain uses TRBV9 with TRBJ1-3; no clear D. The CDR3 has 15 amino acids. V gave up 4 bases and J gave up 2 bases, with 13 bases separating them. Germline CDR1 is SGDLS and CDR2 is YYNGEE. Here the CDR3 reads CASSWRRDPGNTIYF. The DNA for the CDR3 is TGTGCCAGCAGCTGGAGACGGGATCCTGGAAACACCATATATTTT.

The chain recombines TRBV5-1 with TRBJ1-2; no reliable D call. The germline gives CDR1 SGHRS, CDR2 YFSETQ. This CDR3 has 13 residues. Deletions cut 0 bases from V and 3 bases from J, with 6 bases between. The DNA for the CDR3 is TGCGCCAGCAGCTTGGGGGGAGACTATGGCTACACCTTC. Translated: CASSLGGDYGYTF.

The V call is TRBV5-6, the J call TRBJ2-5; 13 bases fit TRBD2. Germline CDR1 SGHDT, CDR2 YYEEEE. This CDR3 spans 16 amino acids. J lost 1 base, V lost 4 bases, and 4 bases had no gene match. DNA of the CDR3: TGTGCCAGCAGCGTGGGACTAGCGGGGATCCAAGAGACCCAGTACTTC. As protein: CASSVGLAGIQETQYF.

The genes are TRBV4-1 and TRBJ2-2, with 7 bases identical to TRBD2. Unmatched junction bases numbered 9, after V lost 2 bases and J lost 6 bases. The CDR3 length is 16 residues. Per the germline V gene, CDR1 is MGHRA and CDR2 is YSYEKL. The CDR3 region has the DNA TGCGCCAGCAGCCAAAGGCCCCCGGGGAGGGCCGGGGAGCTGTTTTTT. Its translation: CASSQRPPGRAGELFF.

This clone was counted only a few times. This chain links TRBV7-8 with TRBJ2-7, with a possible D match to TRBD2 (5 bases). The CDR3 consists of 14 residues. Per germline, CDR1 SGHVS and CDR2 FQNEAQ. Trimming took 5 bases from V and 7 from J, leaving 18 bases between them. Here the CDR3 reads CASSARTGRTEQYF. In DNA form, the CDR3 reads TGTGCCAGCAGCGCACGGACTGGACGAACGGAGCAGTACTTC.